The 30 T cell receptor beta chains listed next were all sequenced from one sample in a study of vaccination effects on CD4 cells after COVID-19. ViraFEST assay sequencing came after antigen-specific CD4+ T cells were expanded with viral peptide pools. CD4+ T cell isolation took place after 10 days of culture. Vaccinated participants had no history of SARS-CoV-2 infection and tested negative for nucleocapsid antibodies. Assay: immunoSEQ multiplex PCR; the TCRdb copy retains only in-frame clones and omits some. The repertoire includes fewer than 65,000 clones, over 70% of them detected once, and about 3.5% sits in the top ten. For these receptors, no antigen is known. The starting material was CD4+ T cells from PBMCs cultured with HCoV-OC43 spike peptides, obtained before COVID-19 vaccination. Regarding subset: HCoV-OC43 spike overlapping peptide pool stimulation. All receptors derive from a human donor who received a COVID-19 vaccine.

The genes are TRBV24-1 and TRBJ2-5, with TRBD1 identical over 8 bases. CDR3 size: 14 residues. Germline-derived CDR1 and CDR2 are KGHDR and SFDVKD. J lost 5 bases, V lost 6 bases, and 7 bases had no gene match. The DNA for the CDR3 is TGTGCCACCAGTCCTCCAGGGGGCCGGGAGACCCAGTACTTC. Amino acid sequence: CATSPPGGRETQYF.

This clone turned up a few times. The chain carries TRBV2 and TRBJ1-6; 8 positions agree with TRBD1. The CDR3 contains 15 residues. Germline CDR1 SNHLY, CDR2 FYNNEI. The V and J ends lost 6 bases and 6 bases, in that order; junction bases with no gene match: 7. The CDR3 region is CASRRQGIGNSPLHF. The CDR3 DNA follows: TGTGCCAGCAGGAGACAGGGGATTGGTAATTCACCCCTCCACTTT.

The rearrangement uses TRBV7-9 and TRBJ2-7; 7 bases agree with TRBD1. The CDR3 is made up of 15 amino acids. Trimming removed 5 bases from V and 2 bases from J; junction bases left unmatched: 9. Germline CDR1 is SEHNR and CDR2 is FQNEAQ (reference sequence). The CDR3 sequence is CASSRGTEVTYEQYV. CDR3 nucleotide sequence: TGTGCCAGCAGCCGAGGGACAGAAGTTACCTACGAGCAGTACGTC.

The chain recombines TRBV6-5 with TRBJ2-5; TRBD2 aligns across 7 bases. Losses at the gene ends were 0 bases for V and 5 bases for J; bases not matched to a gene: 6. In germline, CDR1 is MNHEY, CDR2 SVGAGI. The CDR3 is 15 amino acids. The CDR3 spells CASSYSRRGKETQYF. In DNA form, the CDR3 reads TGTGCCAGCAGTTACTCGAGGCGGGGGAAGGAGACCCAGTACTTC.

The chain carries TRBV9 and TRBJ2-1; 10 nucleotides align to TRBD2. Germline V gene sequence: CDR1 SGDLS, CDR2 YYNGEE. J gave up 7 bases and V 0 bases, and 7 bases lay outside the gene matches. The CDR3 is 16 residues long. In nucleotides, the CDR3 is TGTGCCAGCAGCGTAGTGTCAGCGGGGGGGCGAAATGAGCAGTTCTTC. This gives the protein CASSVVSAGGRNEQFF.

J is TRBJ1-1 and V is TRBV30; D gene unclear. This CDR3 contains 11 residues. The germline gives CDR1 GTSNPN, CDR2 SVGIG (reference sequence). Between the trimmed V and J ends, which lost 3 bases and 11 bases, there was a span of 13 bases. Here the CDR3 DNA reads TGTGCCTGGAGAGGGCGACTTCAGGCTTTCTTT. Its translation is CAWRGRLQAFF.

The gene calls are TRBV18 and TRBJ2-2; D is possibly TRBD2 (5 bases). Per the germline V gene, CDR1 is KGHSH and CDR2 is LQKENI. V dropped 3 bases and J dropped 5 bases, with 16 bases sitting between them. CDR3 size: 16 residues. CDR3 protein: CASSPPSLATTGELFF. In DNA form, the CDR3 reads TGTGCCAGCTCACCGCCCTCCCTAGCAACTACCGGGGAGCTGTTTTTT.

This sequence joins TRBV9 and TRBJ2-2; D is undetermined. Deletions cut 1 base from V and 5 bases from J, with 15 bases between. Germline V gene data show CDR1 as SGDLS and CDR2 as YYNGEE. The CDR3 extends over 16 amino acids. The CDR3 nucleotides read TGTGCCAGCAGCGTAATTCCTGGAATGGGAACCGGGGAGCTGTTTTTT. It specifies CASSVIPGMGTGELFF.

The CDR3 nucleotides are TGTGCCAGCAGTCGTCAGGTTAACTCTGGAAACACCATATATTTT. Translated: CASSRQVNSGNTIYF. The chain recombines TRBV6-5 with TRBJ1-3, with D unclear. CDR3 length equals 15 residues. Germline assignment: CDR1 MNHEY and CDR2 SVGAGI. The ends were cut back, 5 bases at V and 0 bases at J, with 11 bases in the middle.

This clone occurred a few times. The genes are TRBV19 and TRBJ1-5; no reliable D call. V lost 8 bases, J lost 6 bases, and 14 bases lay in between. This CDR3 comprises 13 residues. The germline V gene has CDR1 LNHDA and CDR2 SQIVND (reference sequence). The DNA for the CDR3 is TGTGCCAGTCAACGCCTGGCGGGTCAGCCCCAGCATTTT. Protein: CASQRLAGQPQHF.

This chain joins TRBV7-9 and TRBJ1-2; TRBD1 might be the D (6 bases). Germline V gene data show CDR1 as SEHNR and CDR2 as FQNEAQ (reference sequence). This CDR3 is built from 14 residues. V dropped 1 base and J dropped 3 bases, with 9 bases sitting between them. In DNA form, the CDR3 reads TGTGCCAGCAGCTTAGAGGCAGGGGACTATGGCTACACCTTC. This sequence encodes CASSLEAGDYGYTF.

This sequence joins TRBV3-1 (or the pseudogene TRBV3-2) and TRBJ2-7; a possible D gene is TRBD2 (5 bases). The CDR3 consists of 11 residues. Trimming took 1 base from V and 7 from J, leaving 5 bases between them. Germline CDR1 LGHDT, CDR2 YNNKEL (reference sequence). The CDR3 region has the DNA TGTGCCAGCAGCCAAGGCGGGGAGCAGTACGTC. This codes for CASSQGGEQYV.

This chain joins TRBV6-1 and TRBJ1-2, with D possibly being TRBD1 (5 bases). Germline V gene sequence: CDR1 MNHNS, CDR2 SASEGT. The ends were cut back, 3 bases at V and 8 bases at J, with 13 bases in the middle. This CDR3 comprises 13 residues. DNA for the CDR3: TGTGCCAGCAGTGACGTTAGAGGGGAAGGCTACACCTTC. Translated: CASSDVRGEGYTF.

The chain has TRBV24-1 and TRBJ2-2; 7 bases are shared with TRBD1. Germline lookup yields CDR1 KGHDR and CDR2 SFDVKD. J was trimmed by 3 bases and V by 6 bases; bases with no gene match: 6. This CDR3 has 15 amino acids. The CDR3 nucleotides are TGTGCCACCAGTAGGAGAGGGGGCGACACCGGGGAGCTGTTTTTT. It translates to CATSRRGGDTGELFF.

The genes are TRBV6-5 and TRBJ2-7, with 9 bases fitting TRBD1. The CDR3 is made up of 14 amino acids. Germline CDR1 MNHEY, CDR2 SVGAGI. With 6 bases clipped from V and 1 base from J, the junction kept 4 bases outside the gene matches. The CDR3 bases are TGTGCCAGCAGGAAGACAGGGGGATCCTACGAGCAGTACGTC. Translating it yields CASRKTGGSYEQYV.

This chain joins TRBV5-1 and TRBJ1-3; TRBD1 might be the D (6 bases). With 4 bases removed from V and 4 bases from J, the gap between germline ends came to 24 bases. Germline CDR1 is SGHRS and CDR2 is YFSETQ. The CDR3 has 18 amino acids. CDR3 DNA: TGCGCCAGCAGCGTCTTGGGACCCTCGGGGGGCTCAGGAAACACCATATATTTT. As protein: CASSVLGPSGGSGNTIYF. Drawing the rest from reference TRBV5-1 and TRBJ1-3, the complete variable domain is KAGVTQTPRYLIKTRGQQVTLSCSPISGHRSVSWYQQTPGQGLQFLFEYFSETQRNKGNFPGRFSGRQFSNSRSEMNVSTLELGDSALYLCASSVLGPSGGSGNTIYFGEGSWLTVV.

The chain recombines TRBV5-1 with TRBJ2-2; possibly TRBD1 for D (8 bases). Per the germline V gene, CDR1 is SGHRS and CDR2 is YFSETQ. Trimming removed 5 bases from V and 1 base from J, with 18 bases in between. The CDR3 loop spans 17 amino acids. DNA for the CDR3: TGCGCCAGCAGTAAGCGGGACAGGCTACAGAACACCGGGGAGCTGTTTTTT. Translation gives CASSKRDRLQNTGELFF. Based on the CDR3 plus reference TRBV5-1 and TRBJ2-2, the full variable domain is KAGVTQTPRYLIKTRGQQVTLSCSPISGHRSVSWYQQTPGQGLQFLFEYFSETQRNKGNFPGRFSGRQFSNSRSEMNVSTLELGDSALYLCASSKRDRLQNTGELFFGEGSRLTVL.

This clone is a singleton in its sample. The DNA for the CDR3 is TGCGCCAGCAGCTTGGGTGCGACAGCACATTCGCGATTCCAAGAGACCCAGTACTTC. Protein product: CASSLGATAHSRFQETQYF. The chain carries TRBV5-1 and TRBJ2-5; D might be TRBD1 (5 bases). V was cut by 0 bases and J by 1 base, with 22 bases left in between. The CDR3 totals 19 residues. The V gene's germline CDR1 is SGHRS and CDR2 YFSETQ.

This clone was detected a few times. The gene calls are TRBV2 and TRBJ1-2; no reliable D call. V was pared by 5 bases and J by 1 base, with 11 bases between. Germline CDR1 is SNHLY and CDR2 is FYNNEI. The CDR3 is 14 residues long. The CDR3 reads CASSKESGNYGYTF. The CDR3 bases are TGTGCCAGCAGTAAAGAATCGGGTAACTATGGCTACACCTTC.

This chain uses TRBV7-2 with TRBJ1-4; no clear D. The V end was cut by 6 bases, the J end by 7 bases, with 9 bases between. CDR1 and CDR2 from the germline V gene are SGHTA and FQGNSA. The CDR3 extends over 12 amino acids. DNA for the CDR3: TGTGCCAGCAGTCCAAACACTGAAAAACTGTTTTTT. This gives the protein CASSPNTEKLFF.

V gene TRBV24-1 combines with J gene TRBJ2-3, with 8 positions matching TRBD1. J gave up 3 bases and V 4 bases, and 5 bases lay outside the gene matches. The CDR3 is made up of 15 amino acids. Germline V gene data show CDR1 as KGHDR and CDR2 as SFDVKD. CDR3 DNA sequence: TGTGCCACCAGTGAGTGGACAGGGAATACAGATACGCAGTATTTT. It yields the protein CATSEWTGNTDTQYF.

The V gene is TRBV19, the J gene TRBJ1-5; D unresolved. There are 16 residues in the CDR3. The ends were cut back, 7 bases at V and 1 base at J, with 17 bases in the middle. The V gene's germline CDR1 is LNHDA and CDR2 SQIVND (reference sequence). As DNA, the CDR3 is TGTGCCAGTACCCCCCTGAATCGTGGAAGCAATCAGCCCCAGCATTTT. Encoded protein: CASTPLNRGSNQPQHF.

This clone occurred a few times. The chain combines TRBV5-4 with TRBJ1-2, with D possibly TRBD1 on 5 matching bases. The CDR3 runs 13 residues. V lost 3 bases and J 2 bases, leaving 8 bases between the germline ends. CDR1 is SGHNT and CDR2 is YYREEE in the germline V gene (reference sequence). The CDR3 is CASSWDGNYGYTF. CDR3 nucleotide sequence: TGTGCCAGCAGCTGGGACGGGAACTATGGCTACACCTTC. The entire variable domain, with the rest obtained from reference TRBV5-4 and TRBJ1-2, is as follows: ETGVTQSPTHLIKTRGQQVTLRCSSQSGHNTVSWYQQALGQGPQFIFQYYREEENGRGNFPPRFSGLQFPNYSSELNVNALELDDSALYLCASSWDGNYGYTFGSGTRLTVV.

The rearrangement links TRBV13 to TRBJ2-2; 10 bases align to TRBD2. V lost 5 bases, J lost 1 base, and 16 bases stayed unmatched. The germline gives CDR1 PRHDT, CDR2 FYEKMQ (reference sequence). The CDR3 is made up of 20 amino acids. CDR3 in amino acids: CASSPLAPGLAAWNTGELFF. In nucleotides, the CDR3 is TGTGCCAGCAGCCCTCTCGCCCCAGGACTAGCGGCTTGGAACACCGGGGAGCTGTTTTTT. The full variable domain, completed using reference TRBV13 and TRBJ2-2, is AAGVIQSPRHLIKEKRETATLKCYPIPRHDTVYWYQQGPGQDPQFLISFYEKMQSDKGSIPDRFSAQQFSDYHSELNMSSLELGDSALYFCASSPLAPGLAAWNTGELFFGEGSRLTVL.

The chain couples TRBV5-4 to TRBJ1-4; D possibly corresponds to TRBD1 (5 bases). Germline assignment: CDR1 SGHNT and CDR2 YYREEE (reference sequence). V dropped 0 bases and J dropped 3 bases, with 9 bases sitting between them. CDR3 size: 15 residues. As DNA, the CDR3 is TGTGCCAGCAGCTTGGATGGGGGGGCTAATGAAAAACTGTTTTTT. The encoded protein is CASSLDGGANEKLFF. The variable domain in full, with the rest retrieved from reference TRBV5-4 and TRBJ1-4, is ETGVTQSPTHLIKTRGQQVTLRCSSQSGHNTVSWYQQALGQGPQFIFQYYREEENGRGNFPPRFSGLQFPNYSSELNVNALELDDSALYLCASSLDGGANEKLFFGSGTQLSVL.

This chain connects TRBV7-2 to TRBJ1-1; D is uncertain. The CDR3 contains 15 residues. Germline CDR1 reads SGHTA; CDR2 reads FQGNSA. V was pared by 1 base and J by 0 bases, with 9 bases between. The DNA for the CDR3 is TGTGCCAGCAGCTTAGTACAGACCATGAACACTGAAGCTTTCTTT. It yields the protein CASSLVQTMNTEAFF.

V and J are TRBV2 and TRBJ1-2; D remains unclear. The CDR3 is 13 amino acids. The V and J ends lost 7 bases and 4 bases respectively, with 13 bases between them. In germline, CDR1 is SNHLY, CDR2 FYNNEI. In DNA, the CDR3 is TGTGCCAGCACCGTTGACACGTCCTATGGCTACACCTTC. Translating it yields CASTVDTSYGYTF.

This chain joins TRBV2 and TRBJ1-2; D remains ambiguous. The CDR3 extends over 17 amino acids. Germline V gene lookup returns CDR1 SNHLY and CDR2 FYNNEI. The V end was cut by 0 bases, the J end by 0 bases, with 14 bases between. CDR3 nucleotide sequence: TGTGCCAGCAGTGAAGCGCATAGGCCACGGGCTAACTATGGCTACACCTTC. Translation: CASSEAHRPRANYGYTF.

The rearrangement joins TRBV4-2 to TRBJ1-1; D remains ambiguous. The length of the CDR3 is 14 residues. Germline loops: CDR1 LGHNA, CDR2 YNFKEQ. Trimming took off 0 bases at V and 4 bases at J, with 9 bases between the two ends. CDR3 in DNA: TGTGCCAGCAGCCAAGATGCAGGCAGCACTGAAGCTTTCTTT. Protein sequence: CASSQDAGSTEAFF.

In its sample, this clone was seen a few times. V and J are TRBV9 and TRBJ2-2; D is perhaps TRBD1 (5 bases). Germline loops: CDR1 SGDLS, CDR2 YYNGEE. The CDR3 is 12 residues long. Trimming shortened V by 6 bases and J by 7 bases, and 10 bases separated the two germline ends. CDR3: CASNLGHGELFF. CDR3 nucleotide sequence: TGTGCCAGCAACTTAGGACACGGGGAGCTGTTTTTT.